This TCR beta chain was sequenced in a study of T cells after yellow fever vaccination. On this clonotype itself: The antigen remains undetermined.

One entry per CDR3 protein results from TCRdb running MiXCR on the 5' RACE reads. The data hold about 550,000 distinct CDR3 sequences, with 15% to 20% observed a single time. With 6 bases removed from V and 6 bases from J, the gap between germline ends came to 19 bases. This CDR3 is built from 15 residues. Germline CDR1 and CDR2: SNHLY and FYNNEI. General study results and limits: Post-booster repertoires again held most primary-vaccination clones (approximately 96% CD4, about 90% CD8). A faster peak, day 5 versus 15, was reached by the weaker secondary response. Among all clonotypes, a small share was observed in both CD4 and CD8 compartments.

The sequencing used PBMCs, collected 15 days after the yellow fever booster vaccination. The rearrangement links TRBV2 to TRBJ2-3; D is undetermined. This clonotype was sampled from a man aged 25-45 years who received the YFV17D yellow fever vaccine. The CDR3 sequence is CASRDRTLNPDTQYF. In nucleotides, the CDR3 is TGTGCCAGCAGGGACCGGACCCTGAACCCGGATACGCAGTATTTT.